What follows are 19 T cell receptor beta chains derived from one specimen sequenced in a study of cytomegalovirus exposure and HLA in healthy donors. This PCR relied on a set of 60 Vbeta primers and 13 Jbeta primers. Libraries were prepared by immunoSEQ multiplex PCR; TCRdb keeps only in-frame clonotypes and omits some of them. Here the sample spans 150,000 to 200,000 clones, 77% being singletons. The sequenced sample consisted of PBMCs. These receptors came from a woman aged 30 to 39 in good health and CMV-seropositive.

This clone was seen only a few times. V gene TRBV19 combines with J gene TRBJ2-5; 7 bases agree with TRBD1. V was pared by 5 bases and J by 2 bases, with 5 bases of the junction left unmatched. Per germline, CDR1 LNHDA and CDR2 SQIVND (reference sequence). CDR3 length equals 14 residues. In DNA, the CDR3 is TGTGCCAGTAGTGGACCGGGACAGCAAGAGACCCAGTACTTC. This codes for CASSGPGQQETQYF.

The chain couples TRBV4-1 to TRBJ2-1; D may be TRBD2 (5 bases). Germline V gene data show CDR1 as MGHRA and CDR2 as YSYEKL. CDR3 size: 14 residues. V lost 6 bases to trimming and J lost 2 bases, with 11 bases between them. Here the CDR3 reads CASRRAGPYNEQFF. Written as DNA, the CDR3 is TGCGCCAGCAGGAGGGCGGGCCCCTACAATGAGCAGTTCTTC.

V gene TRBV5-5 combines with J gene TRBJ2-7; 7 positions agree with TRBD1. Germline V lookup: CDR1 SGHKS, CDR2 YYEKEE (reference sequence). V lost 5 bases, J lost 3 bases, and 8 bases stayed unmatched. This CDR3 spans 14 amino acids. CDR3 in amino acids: CASSYYTGDYEQYF. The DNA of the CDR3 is TGTGCCAGCAGTTATTATACAGGGGACTACGAGCAGTACTTC.

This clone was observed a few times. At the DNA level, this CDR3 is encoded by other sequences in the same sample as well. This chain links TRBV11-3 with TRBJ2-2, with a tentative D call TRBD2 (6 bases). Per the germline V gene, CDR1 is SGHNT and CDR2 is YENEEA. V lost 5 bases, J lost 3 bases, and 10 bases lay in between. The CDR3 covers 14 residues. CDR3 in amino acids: CASSLKRDTGELFF. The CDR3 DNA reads TGTGCCAGCAGCCTAAAGCGGGACACCGGGGAGCTGTTTTTT.

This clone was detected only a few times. The CDR3 DNA follows: TGTGCCAGCGGGGGGCAAGAGACCCAGTACTTC. It is translated as CASGGQETQYF. This chain joins TRBV6-5 and TRBJ2-5, with D possibly TRBD2 on 6 matching bases. The CDR3 has 11 residues. Per the germline V gene, CDR1 is MNHEY and CDR2 is SVGAGI. The ends were cut back, 8 bases at V and 2 bases at J, with 6 bases in the middle.

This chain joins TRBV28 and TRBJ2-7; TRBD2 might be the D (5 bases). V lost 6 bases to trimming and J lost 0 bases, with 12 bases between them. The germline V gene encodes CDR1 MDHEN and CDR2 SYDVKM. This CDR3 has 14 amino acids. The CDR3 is CASRTAGISYEQYF. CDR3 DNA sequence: TGTGCCAGCAGAACTGCGGGTATCTCCTACGAGCAGTACTTC.

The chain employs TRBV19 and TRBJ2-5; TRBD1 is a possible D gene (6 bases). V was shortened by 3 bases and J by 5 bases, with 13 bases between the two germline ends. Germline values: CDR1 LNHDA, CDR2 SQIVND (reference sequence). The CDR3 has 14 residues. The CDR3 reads CASSIHRAGETQYF. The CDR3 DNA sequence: TGTGCCAGTAGTATCCACAGGGCAGGGGAGACCCAGTACTTC.

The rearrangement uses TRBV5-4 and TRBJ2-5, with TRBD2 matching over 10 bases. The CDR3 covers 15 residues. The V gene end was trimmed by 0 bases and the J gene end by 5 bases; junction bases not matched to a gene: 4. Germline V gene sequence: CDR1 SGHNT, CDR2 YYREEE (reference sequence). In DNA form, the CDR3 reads TGTGCCAGCAGCTTGGTGCTAGCGGGAGCGGAGACCCAGTACTTC. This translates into CASSLVLAGAETQYF.

CDR3 in DNA: TGTGCTAGTGGTTTTGTCGGCGAGCAGTACTTC. This codes for CASGFVGEQYF. The genes are TRBV12-5 and TRBJ2-7, with D unclear. Deletions cut 3 bases from V and 6 bases from J, with 6 bases between. Germline V gene sequence: CDR1 LGHNT, CDR2 FRNRAP. CDR3 length equals 11 residues.

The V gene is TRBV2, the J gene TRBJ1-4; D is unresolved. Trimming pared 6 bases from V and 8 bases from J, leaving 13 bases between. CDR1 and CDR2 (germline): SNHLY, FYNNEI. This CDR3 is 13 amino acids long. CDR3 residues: CASSLLLSEKLFF. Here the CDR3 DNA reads TGTGCCAGCAGCCTCCTCCTGTCCGAAAAACTGTTTTTT.

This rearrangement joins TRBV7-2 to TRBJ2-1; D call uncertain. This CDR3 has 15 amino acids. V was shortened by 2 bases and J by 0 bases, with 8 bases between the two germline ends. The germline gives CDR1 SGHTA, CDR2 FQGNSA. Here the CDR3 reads CASSLSRSSYNEQFF. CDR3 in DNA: TGTGCCAGCAGCTTATCTAGGAGCTCCTACAATGAGCAGTTCTTC.

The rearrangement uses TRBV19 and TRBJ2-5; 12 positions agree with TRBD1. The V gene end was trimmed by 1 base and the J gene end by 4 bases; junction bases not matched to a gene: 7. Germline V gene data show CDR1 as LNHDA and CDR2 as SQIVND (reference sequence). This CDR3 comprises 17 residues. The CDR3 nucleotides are TGTGCCAGTAGTATAGGGGGACAGGGGGCGCCCGGAGAGACCCAGTACTTC. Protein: CASSIGGQGAPGETQYF. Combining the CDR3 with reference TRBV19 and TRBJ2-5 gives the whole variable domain DGGITQSPKYLFRKEGQNVTLSCEQNLNHDAMYWYRQDPGQGLRLIYYSQIVNDFQKGDIAEGYSVSREKKESFPLTVTSAQKNPTAFYLCASSIGGQGAPGETQYFGPGTRLLVL.

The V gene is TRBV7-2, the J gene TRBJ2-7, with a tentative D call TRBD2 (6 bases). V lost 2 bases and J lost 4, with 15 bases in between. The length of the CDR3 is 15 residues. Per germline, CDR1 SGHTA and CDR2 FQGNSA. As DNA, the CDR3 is TGTGCCAGCAGCTTACGGGGAGGAGCGGGTTACGAGCAGTACTTC. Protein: CASSLRGGAGYEQYF.

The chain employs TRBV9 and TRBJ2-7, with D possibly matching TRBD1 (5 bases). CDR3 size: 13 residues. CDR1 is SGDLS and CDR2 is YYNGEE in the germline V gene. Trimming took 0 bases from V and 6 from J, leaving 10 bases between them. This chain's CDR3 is CASSVGPGFEQYF. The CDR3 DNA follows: TGTGCCAGCAGCGTAGGGCCAGGGTTCGAGCAGTACTTC. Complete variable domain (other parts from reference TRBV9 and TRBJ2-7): DSGVTQTPKHLITATGQRVTLRCSPRSGDLSVYWYQQSLDQGLQFLIQYYNGEERAKGNILERFSAQQFPDLHSELNLSSLELGDSALYFCASSVGPGFEQYFGPGTRLTVT.

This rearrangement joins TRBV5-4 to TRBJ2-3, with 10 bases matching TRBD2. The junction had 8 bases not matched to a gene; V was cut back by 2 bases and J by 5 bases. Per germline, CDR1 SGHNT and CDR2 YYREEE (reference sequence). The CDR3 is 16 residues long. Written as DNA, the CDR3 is TGTGCCAGCAGCTTCGGGCTAGCGGGAGAGGGAGATACGCAGTATTTT. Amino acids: CASSFGLAGEGDTQYF.

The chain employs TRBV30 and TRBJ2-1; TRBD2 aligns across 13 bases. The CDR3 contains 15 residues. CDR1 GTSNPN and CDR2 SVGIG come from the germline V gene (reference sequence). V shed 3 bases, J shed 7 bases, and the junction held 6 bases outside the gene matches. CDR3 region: CAWSGLAGVGNEQFF. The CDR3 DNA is TGTGCCTGGAGCGGACTAGCGGGAGTTGGGAATGAGCAGTTCTTC.

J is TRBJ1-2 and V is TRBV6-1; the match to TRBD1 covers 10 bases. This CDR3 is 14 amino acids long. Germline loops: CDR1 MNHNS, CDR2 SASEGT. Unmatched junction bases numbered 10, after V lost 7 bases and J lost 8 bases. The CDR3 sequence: CASITGTGVGGYTF. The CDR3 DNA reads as TGTGCCAGCATCACAGGGACAGGGGTGGGGGGCTACACCTTC.

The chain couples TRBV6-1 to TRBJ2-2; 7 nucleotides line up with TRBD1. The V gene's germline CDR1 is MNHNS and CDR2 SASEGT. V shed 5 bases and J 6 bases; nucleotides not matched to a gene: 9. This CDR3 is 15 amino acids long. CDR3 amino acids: CASSSGTAPSGELFF. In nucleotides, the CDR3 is TGTGCCAGCAGTTCCGGGACAGCCCCATCCGGGGAGCTGTTTTTT.

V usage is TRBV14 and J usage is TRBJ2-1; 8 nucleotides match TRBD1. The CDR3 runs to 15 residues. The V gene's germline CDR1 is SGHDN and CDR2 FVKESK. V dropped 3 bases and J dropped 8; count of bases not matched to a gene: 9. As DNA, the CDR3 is TGTGCCAGCAGCCAGGGACCAGGGGGCAAGGATGAGCAGTTCTTC. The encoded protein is CASSQGPGGKDEQFF.